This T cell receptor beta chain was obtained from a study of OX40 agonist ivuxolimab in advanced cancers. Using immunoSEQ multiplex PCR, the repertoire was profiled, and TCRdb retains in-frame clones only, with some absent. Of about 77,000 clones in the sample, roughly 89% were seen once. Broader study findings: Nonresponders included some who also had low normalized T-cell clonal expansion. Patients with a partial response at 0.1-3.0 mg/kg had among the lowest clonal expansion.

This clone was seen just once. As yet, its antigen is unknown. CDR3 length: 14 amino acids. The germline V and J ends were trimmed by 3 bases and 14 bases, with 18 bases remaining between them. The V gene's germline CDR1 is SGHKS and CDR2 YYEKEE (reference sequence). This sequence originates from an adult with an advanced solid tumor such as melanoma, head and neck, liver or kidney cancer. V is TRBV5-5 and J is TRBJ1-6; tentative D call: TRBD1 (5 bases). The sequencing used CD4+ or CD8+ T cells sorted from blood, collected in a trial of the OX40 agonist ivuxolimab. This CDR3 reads CASSSHSQVGTLHF. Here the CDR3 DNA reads TGTGCCAGCAGCTCCCACTCACAGGTCGGTACCCTCCACTTT. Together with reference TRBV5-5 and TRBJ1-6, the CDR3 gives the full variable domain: DAGVTQSPTHLIKTRGQQVTLRCSPISGHKSVSWYQQVLGQGPQFIFQYYEKEERGRGNFPDRFSARQFPNYSSELNVNALLLGDSALYLCASSSHSQVGTLHFGNGTRLTVT.